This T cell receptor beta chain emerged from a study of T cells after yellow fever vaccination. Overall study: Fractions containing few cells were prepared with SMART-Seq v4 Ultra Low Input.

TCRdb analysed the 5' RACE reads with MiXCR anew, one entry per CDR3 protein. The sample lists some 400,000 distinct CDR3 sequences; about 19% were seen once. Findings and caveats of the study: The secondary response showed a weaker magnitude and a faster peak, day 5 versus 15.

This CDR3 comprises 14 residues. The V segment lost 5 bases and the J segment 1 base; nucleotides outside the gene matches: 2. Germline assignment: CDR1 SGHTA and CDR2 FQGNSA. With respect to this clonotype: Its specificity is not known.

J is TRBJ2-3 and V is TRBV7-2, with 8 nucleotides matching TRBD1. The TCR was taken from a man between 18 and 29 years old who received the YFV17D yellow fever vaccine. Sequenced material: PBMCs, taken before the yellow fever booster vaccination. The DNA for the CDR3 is TGTGCCAGCAGCAAGGGACAGGGCACAGATACGCAGTATTTT. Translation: CASSKGQGTDTQYF.